These 28 T cell receptor beta chains share one sample of origin, sequenced in a study of blood T cell repertoires in COVID-19 (dated by TCRdb to the early 2020s). Receptor amplification or capture employed the immunoSEQ multiplex PCR assay. TCRdb limited this immuneACCESS table to in-frame rearrangements with V and J called. A share of clones is missing; checked studies link under half to unresolved V genes, and the rest is unexplained. This sample is represented by some 490,000 clones; roughly nine tenths of them were singletons. The ten largest clonotypes hold 8.3% of the sample. Material: PBMCs or T cells enriched from blood (not recorded which). The receptors stem from a woman aged 60 to 75 who had recovered from COVID-19.

The V gene is TRBV27, the J gene TRBJ2-4; a possible D gene is TRBD2 (5 bases). This CDR3 spans 16 amino acids. Per germline, CDR1 MNHEY and CDR2 SMNVEV (reference sequence). The V end was cut by 5 bases, the J end by 6 bases, with 20 bases between. CDR3 in DNA: TGTGCCAGCAGTACCCGGGGAATGACTCTCTTAAACATTCAGTACTTC. Its protein is CASSTRGMTLLNIQYF.

V gene TRBV5-6 combines with J gene TRBJ2-3, with TRBD1 matching 9 bases. Losses at the gene ends were 5 bases for V and 2 bases for J; bases not matched to a gene: 6. Germline CDR1 SGHDT, CDR2 YYEEEE. This CDR3 has 15 amino acids. CDR3 nucleotide sequence: TGTGCCAGCAGGCCGCGGGACAGGGCCACAGATACGCAGTATTTT. This gives the protein CASRPRDRATDTQYF. Using reference TRBV5-6 and TRBJ2-3 for the parts outside the CDR3, the full variable domain is DAGVTQSPTHLIKTRGQQVTLRCSPKSGHDTVSWYQQALGQGPQFIFQYYEEEERQRGNFPDRFSGHQFPNYSSELNVNALLLGDSALYLCASRPRDRATDTQYFGPGTRLTVL.

The chain combines TRBV5-4 with TRBJ2-2, with TRBD2 matching over 10 bases. The junction had 4 bases not matched to a gene; V was cut back by 4 bases and J by 4 bases. The CDR3 loop spans 15 amino acids. Germline V gives CDR1 SGHNT, CDR2 YYREEE (reference sequence). The CDR3 nucleotides are TGTGCCAGCAGCCCCCGACTAGCGGGCACCGGGGAGCTGTTTTTT. Amino acids: CASSPRLAGTGELFF. The variable domain in full, with the rest retrieved from reference TRBV5-4 and TRBJ2-2, is ETGVTQSPTHLIKTRGQQVTLRCSSQSGHNTVSWYQQALGQGPQFIFQYYREEENGRGNFPPRFSGLQFPNYSSELNVNALELDDSALYLCASSPRLAGTGELFFGEGSRLTVL.

The chain recombines TRBV5-1 with TRBJ1-1; D is possibly TRBD1 (5 bases). Trimming pared 3 bases from V and 0 bases from J, leaving 9 bases between. There are 14 residues in the CDR3. Germline loops: CDR1 SGHRS, CDR2 YFSETQ. CDR3 in DNA: TGCGCCAGCAGCTGGGGGGACTTGAACACTGAAGCTTTCTTT. It is translated as CASSWGDLNTEAFF.

The J gene is TRBJ2-5, the V gene TRBV12-3 or TRBV12-4; possibly TRBD2 for D (6 bases). The V end lost 6 bases, the J end lost 4 bases, and 9 bases lay between the germline ends. The CDR3 covers 12 residues. The CDR3 here is CASSGGGETQYF. In nucleotides, the CDR3 is TGTGCCAGCAGCGGGGGTGGAGAGACCCAGTACTTC.

This sequence joins TRBV2 and TRBJ2-7, with 8 bases that match TRBD1. Germline assignment: CDR1 SNHLY and CDR2 FYNNEI. The CDR3 runs 14 residues. V gave up 6 bases and J gave up 3 bases; unmatched junction bases: 7. The CDR3 sequence is CASRNRGAYYEQYF. CDR3 bases: TGTGCCAGCAGGAACAGGGGGGCCTACTACGAGCAGTACTTC.

CDR3 amino acids: CASRPVTKRNTEAFF. The CDR3 bases are TGTGCCAGCAGGCCCGTGACAAAGAGGAACACTGAAGCTTTCTTT. The chain is built from TRBV2 and TRBJ1-1; D not resolved. The V end was cut by 6 bases, the J end by 1 base, with 15 bases between. This CDR3 contains 15 residues. The germline CDR1 and CDR2 sequences are SNHLY and FYNNEI.

The rearrangement uses TRBV30 and TRBJ2-7; 7 bases are shared with TRBD1. Germline V CDR1 and CDR2: GTSNPN, SVGIG (reference sequence). V was pared by 1 base and J by 2 bases, with 2 bases of the junction left unmatched. The CDR3 is 13 amino acids. The CDR3, as DNA: TGTGCCTGGAGTGCCGGGACAGCCTACGAGCAGTACTTC. Protein sequence: CAWSAGTAYEQYF.

This chain connects TRBV5-1 to TRBJ1-1, with 10 bases matching TRBD1. The CDR3 is 14 amino acids. Trimming cost V 2 bases and J 3 bases; bases outside gene matches: 1. Per germline, CDR1 SGHRS and CDR2 YFSETQ. The DNA for the CDR3 is TGCGCCAGCAGCTTCGGGACAGGGGACACTGAAGCTTTCTTT. Its protein product is CASSFGTGDTEAFF.

The DNA for the CDR3 is TGTGCCAGCAGTGTTACAGGGGGCAACACTGAAGCTTTCTTT. It translates to CASSVTGGNTEAFF. The V and J genes are TRBV2 and TRBJ1-1; 9 bases are shared with TRBD1. The CDR3 totals 14 residues. J gave up 2 bases and V 4 bases, and 2 bases lay outside the gene matches. CDR1 is SNHLY and CDR2 is FYNNEI in the germline V gene.

The chain employs TRBV5-8 and TRBJ2-5; 9 bases fit TRBD1. Germline CDR1 reads SGHTS; CDR2 reads YDEGEE. The length of the CDR3 is 13 residues. The trim removed 3 bases at V and 4 bases at J, leaving 1 base unmatched. In nucleotides, the CDR3 is TGTGCCAGCAGCTGGGACAGGGCAGAGACCCAGTACTTC. Translated: CASSWDRAETQYF.

V gene TRBV7-8 combines with J gene TRBJ1-1; D is uncertain. Germline CDR1 SGHVS, CDR2 FQNEAQ. This CDR3 has 13 residues. V was shortened by 1 base and J by 6 bases, with 9 bases between the two germline ends. CDR3 bases: TGTGCCAGCAGCTTAGAGGAGGGTGCTGAAGCTTTCTTT. Its protein is CASSLEEGAEAFF.

The chain joins TRBV9 to TRBJ2-3, with 7 positions matching TRBD2. There are 15 residues in the CDR3. CDR1 SGDLS and CDR2 YYNGEE come from the germline V gene. The V segment lost 3 bases and the J segment 2 bases; nucleotides outside the gene matches: 6. The CDR3 DNA is TGTGCCAGCAGCGAGCGGGACGGACTCACAGATACGCAGTATTTT. Residues: CASSERDGLTDTQYF. Supplemented by reference TRBV9 and TRBJ2-3, the full variable domain reads DSGVTQTPKHLITATGQRVTLRCSPRSGDLSVYWYQQSLDQGLQFLIQYYNGEERAKGNILERFSAQQFPDLHSELNLSSLELGDSALYFCASSERDGLTDTQYFGPGTRLTVL.

This clone was seen a handful of times. This chain connects TRBV27 to TRBJ1-1, with D possibly TRBD1 on 5 matching bases. The CDR3 has 13 amino acids. CDR1 MNHEY and CDR2 SMNVEV come from the germline V gene (reference sequence). The V end was cut by 4 bases, the J end by 4 bases, with 10 bases between. Written as DNA, the CDR3 is TGTGCCAGCAGTTCTCCGGGACTCACTGAAGCTTTCTTT. Protein sequence: CASSSPGLTEAFF.

The chain carries TRBV2 and TRBJ1-1; D gene uncertain. Per germline, CDR1 SNHLY and CDR2 FYNNEI. There are 14 residues in the CDR3. V lost 4 bases and J lost 1, with 10 bases in between. The CDR3 sequence is CASSARESNTEAFF. In DNA, the CDR3 is TGTGCCAGCAGTGCTCGAGAATCGAACACTGAAGCTTTCTTT.

The sample holds one count of this clone. This chain connects TRBV24-1 to TRBJ1-5; D is unclear. Germline V lookup: CDR1 KGHDR, CDR2 SFDVKD. V was trimmed by 2 bases and J by 7 bases, leaving 14 bases between them. The CDR3 loop spans 15 amino acids. The CDR3 region is CATSDYLPGSQPQHF. CDR3 coding DNA: TGTGCCACCAGTGATTACCTCCCGGGATCCCAGCCCCAGCATTTT.

This clone was seen only once. A junction boundary mismatches the germline segment, possibly from a read error. The gene calls are TRBV5-1 and TRBJ1-4; D remains unclear. The CDR3 runs 14 residues. Germline-derived CDR1 and CDR2 are SGHRS and YFSETQ. The CDR3 DNA follows: TGCGCCAGTAGCTTAACGGGGAGAGATGAAAAACTGTTTTTT. This translates into CASSLTGRDEKLFF.

Only a few counts were recorded for this clone. This chain links TRBV2 with TRBJ2-2, with D perhaps matching TRBD2 (6 bases). Germline V CDR1 and CDR2: SNHLY, FYNNEI. V was trimmed by 8 bases and J by 4 bases, leaving 14 bases between them. CDR3 length: 14 residues. CDR3: CASQWGLPTGELFF. Here the CDR3 DNA reads TGTGCCAGCCAATGGGGACTGCCCACCGGGGAGCTGTTTTTT.

The rearrangement uses TRBV5-5 and TRBJ1-1; D call uncertain. This CDR3 is 13 amino acids long. CDR1 SGHKS and CDR2 YYEKEE come from the germline V gene (reference sequence). Trimming removed 2 bases from V and 2 bases from J, with 7 bases in between. CDR3 residues: CASSFVSNTEAFF. CDR3 nucleotide sequence: TGTGCCAGCAGCTTCGTGTCCAACACTGAAGCTTTCTTT.

The chain combines TRBV4-1 with TRBJ2-7, with D possibly matching TRBD1 (5 bases). V gave up 0 bases and J gave up 3 bases, with 15 bases separating them. The germline CDR1 and CDR2 sequences are MGHRA and YSYEKL. The CDR3 covers 16 residues. In DNA, the CDR3 is TGCGCCAGCAGCCAAGAAGGGGTAAGACTCAACTACGAGCAGTACGTC. Amino acid sequence: CASSQEGVRLNYEQYV.

As regards this clone: Other DNA sequences in the sample encode the same CDR3. The gene calls are TRBV5-1 and TRBJ1-6; D is possibly TRBD1 (6 bases). The CDR3 is 15 residues long. The V gene's germline CDR1 is SGHRS and CDR2 YFSETQ. V was pared by 0 bases and J by 3 bases, with 7 bases between. The CDR3 nucleotides read TGCGCCAGCAGCTTGGGACAGGTCTATAATTCACCCCTCCACTTT. This sequence encodes CASSLGQVYNSPLHF.

This clone was recorded once. The genes are TRBV2 and TRBJ1-4, with TRBD1 matching 9 bases. The CDR3 has 14 amino acids. The V gene end was trimmed by 4 bases and the J gene end by 5 bases; junction bases not matched to a gene: 2. Germline CDR1 and CDR2: SNHLY and FYNNEI. In DNA, the CDR3 is TGTGCCAGCAGTGTACAGGGGGCCAATGAAAAACTGTTTTTT. This encodes CASSVQGANEKLFF.

The V gene is TRBV2, the J gene TRBJ2-7, with D maybe TRBD1 (5 bases). V lost 4 bases to trimming and J lost 7 bases, with 23 bases between them. This CDR3 has 16 residues. CDR1 and CDR2 (germline): SNHLY, FYNNEI. Here the CDR3 DNA reads TGTGCCAGCAGTGCGGGTCAGGGAACCCCTCTCGGGGAGCAGTACGTC. This translates into CASSAGQGTPLGEQYV.

The rearrangement links TRBV5-1 to TRBJ1-1; 7 bases match TRBD1. The CDR3 is 13 amino acids. V gave up 5 bases and J gave up 7 bases; unmatched junction bases: 8. Per germline, CDR1 SGHRS and CDR2 YFSETQ. CDR3 sequence reads: CASSSTGTVEAFF. The CDR3 DNA follows: TGCGCCAGCAGTTCCACCGGGACAGTTGAAGCTTTCTTT.

V and J are TRBV19 and TRBJ1-5, with 8 nucleotides matching TRBD1. The germline CDR1 and CDR2 sequences are LNHDA and SQIVND (reference sequence). The CDR3 loop spans 17 amino acids. The J segment lost 3 bases and the V segment lost 6 bases, leaving 13 bases of the junction unmatched. In DNA form, the CDR3 reads TGTGCCAGTAGGTCCCTACCCGGACAGGGCCACAATCAGCCCCAGCATTTT. It yields the protein CASRSLPGQGHNQPQHF.

This chain links TRBV7-9 with TRBJ2-2; 11 nucleotides match TRBD1. CDR3 length equals 17 residues. V lost 4 bases, J lost 1 base, and 5 bases stayed unmatched. Germline loops: CDR1 SEHNR, CDR2 FQNEAQ (reference sequence). CDR3 nucleotides: TGTGCCAGCAGCTGGACAGGGGGCGTCAAGAACACCGGGGAGCTGTTTTTT. It codes for CASSWTGGVKNTGELFF.

V usage is TRBV19 and J usage is TRBJ1-2, with 8 bases identical to TRBD1. The ends lost 6 bases at V and 10 bases at J; junction bases unmatched: 16. This CDR3 has 15 residues. Germline lookup yields CDR1 LNHDA and CDR2 SQIVND (reference sequence). The CDR3 loop reads CASRPGSGTGGDYTF. For the CDR3, the DNA is TGTGCCAGTAGGCCAGGATCCGGGACAGGAGGGGACTACACCTTC.

This chain links TRBV7-8 with TRBJ1-4, with TRBD1 identical over 9 bases. The CDR3 totals 17 residues. CDR1 and CDR2 (germline): SGHVS, FQNEAQ. After removal of 1 base from V and 6 bases from J, the junction contained 9 bases not matched to a gene. CDR3 sequence (DNA): TGTGCCAGCAGCTTAGGGACCCGGGACAGGGCGCATGAAAAACTGTTTTTT. It encodes CASSLGTRDRAHEKLFF.